This TCR beta chain comes out of a study of T cells after yellow fever vaccination. V was clipped by 5 bases and J by 6 bases; unmatched bases: 3. CDR3 length equals 12 residues. The V gene's germline CDR1 is SQVTM and CDR2 ANQGSEA. Findings and caveats of the study: Among primary-vaccination clones, most reappeared after the booster, at just under 98% for CD4 and around 91% for CD8.

Comment on this clonotype: What it recognizes is unknown.

TCRdb used MiXCR to reprocess the 5' RACE reads, holding one entry per CDR3 protein. The table has roughly 500,000 distinct CDR3 sequences, over 15% seen once. The source was PBMCs, collected 15 days after the yellow fever booster vaccination. This TCR was sampled from a young man who received the YFV17D yellow fever vaccine. The chain recombines TRBV29-1 with TRBJ1-5, with TRBD1 identical over 8 bases. The CDR3: CSVRQGSQPQHF. DNA of the CDR3: TGCAGCGTTAGACAGGGGTCTCAGCCCCAGCATTTT. Full variable domain (rest looked up from reference TRBV29-1 and TRBJ1-5): SAVISQKPSRDICQRGTSLTIQCQVDSQVTMMFWYRQQPGQSLTLIATANQGSEATYESGFVIDKFPISRPNLTFSTLTVSNMSPEDSSIYLCSVRQGSQPQHFGDGTRLSIL.